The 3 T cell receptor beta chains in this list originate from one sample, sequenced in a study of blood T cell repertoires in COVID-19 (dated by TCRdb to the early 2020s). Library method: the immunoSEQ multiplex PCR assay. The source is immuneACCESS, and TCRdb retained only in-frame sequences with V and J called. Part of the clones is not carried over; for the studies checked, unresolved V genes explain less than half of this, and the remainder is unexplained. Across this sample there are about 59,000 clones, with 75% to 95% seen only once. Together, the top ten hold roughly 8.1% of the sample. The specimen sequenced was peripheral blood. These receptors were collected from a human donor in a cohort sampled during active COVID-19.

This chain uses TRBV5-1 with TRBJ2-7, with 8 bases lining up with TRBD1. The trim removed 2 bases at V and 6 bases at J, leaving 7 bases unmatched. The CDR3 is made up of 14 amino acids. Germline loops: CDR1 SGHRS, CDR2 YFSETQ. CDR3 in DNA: TGCGCCAGCAGCTTAGGACAGGGAAATGGCGAGCAGTACTTC. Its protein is CASSLGQGNGEQYF.

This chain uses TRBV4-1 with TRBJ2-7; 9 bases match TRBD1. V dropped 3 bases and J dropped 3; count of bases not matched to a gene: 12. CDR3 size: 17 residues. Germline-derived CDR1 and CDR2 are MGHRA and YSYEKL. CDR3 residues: CASSQLDRGHDNYEQYF. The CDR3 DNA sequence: TGCGCCAGCAGCCAGTTGGACAGGGGACATGATAACTACGAGCAGTACTTC.

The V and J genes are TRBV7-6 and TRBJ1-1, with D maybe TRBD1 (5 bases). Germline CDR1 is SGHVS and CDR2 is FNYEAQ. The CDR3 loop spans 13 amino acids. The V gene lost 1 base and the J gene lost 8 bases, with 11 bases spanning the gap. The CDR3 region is CASSLVGRSEAFF. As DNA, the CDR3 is TGTGCCAGCAGCTTAGTGGGGCGGTCGGAAGCTTTCTTT.